The clone carrying this T cell receptor beta chain turned up a few times. Its antigen remains unidentified. The sample is drawn from a study of Ad26.COV2.S vaccination and SARS-CoV-2 variants. In the study overall: Once or twice, 56 days apart, Ad26.COV2.S was delivered intramuscularly. Overall study results and limits: Reports say spike-specific CD8+ and CD4+ T cell responses covered substantial breadth after vaccination. Measurements of TCR breadth and depth may have given underestimates of the total T cell responses.

Documented treatment: roughly 18 received Ad26.COV2.S at low or high dose, single or two shots; roughly 5 received placebo; per-sample allocation not given. The investigators took samples on day 63 after the first vaccine or placebo injection. Wuhan-strain SARS-CoV-2 spike was expressed by the Ad26 vector that made up the vaccine. Sequenced by immunoSEQ multiplex PCR; TCRdb stores in-frame clones only, minus some. The repertoire holds about 350,000 clones, with about 88% as singletons. The sequenced sample was peripheral blood, obtained in a trial of Ad26.COV2.S vaccine versus placebo. The clonotype originates from a person between 18 and 59 years old who received the Ad26.COV2.S COVID-19 vaccine or a placebo.

The CDR3 nucleotides read TGCAGCGTCCCCAGGGGGTCTGGAAACACCATATATTTT. Amino acids: CSVPRGSGNTIYF. The gene calls are TRBV29-1 and TRBJ1-3, with 7 bases identical to TRBD1. CDR1 is SQVTM, CDR2 ANQGSEA, per germline. This CDR3 contains 13 residues. V was clipped by 6 bases and J by 1 base; unmatched bases: 3.